Below are 27 T cell receptor beta chains sequenced from a single sample in a study of blood T cell repertoires in COVID-19. The repertoire was sequenced with immunoSEQ multiplex PCR; TCRdb's copy has only in-frame clones and lacks some. The sample carries 130,000 or so clones, roughly 77% recorded once. The sample comprised peripheral blood. Receptors were obtained from a man between 60 and 75 years old with active or convalescent COVID-19.

The chain recombines TRBV10-3 with TRBJ1-3; D call uncertain. Germline CDR1 reads ENHRY; CDR2 reads SYGVKD. CDR3 length: 14 amino acids. V lost 2 bases, J lost 0 bases, and 5 bases lay in between. The CDR3 region has the DNA TGTGCCATCAGTGAGCAGGTCTCTGGAAACACCATATATTTT. Its protein product is CAISEQVSGNTIYF.

The chain combines TRBV24-1 with TRBJ2-7; the D gene is possibly TRBD2 (5 bases). CDR1 is KGHDR, CDR2 SFDVKD, per germline. The V end was cut by 3 bases, the J end by 6 bases, with 17 bases between. CDR3 size: 15 residues. CDR3 protein: CATSDASRPGSEQYF. In DNA, the CDR3 is TGTGCCACCAGTGATGCCTCCCGACCGGGATCCGAGCAGTACTTC.

The chain uses TRBV19 and TRBJ1-6; tentatively, D is TRBD1 (5 bases). Germline V gene sequence: CDR1 LNHDA, CDR2 SQIVND (reference sequence). Trimming stripped 7 bases from V and 9 bases from J, with 13 bases between. The CDR3 contains 13 residues. This CDR3 reads CASNGLTGSPLHF. CDR3 coding DNA: TGTGCCAGTAATGGCCTTACAGGTTCACCCCTCCACTTT.

The J gene is TRBJ2-3, the V gene TRBV3-1 (or the pseudogene TRBV3-2), with TRBD2 matching 7 bases. V dropped 3 bases and J dropped 5; count of bases not matched to a gene: 5. The germline V gene encodes CDR1 LGHDT and CDR2 YNNKEL (reference sequence). The CDR3 is 14 amino acids. This CDR3 is CASSHLSGGDTQYF. CDR3 bases: TGTGCCAGCAGCCATCTTTCGGGAGGAGATACGCAGTATTTT.

There are a few counts of this clone. The gene calls are TRBV5-4 and TRBJ1-3; D perhaps matches TRBD1 (6 bases). V was pared by 4 bases and J by 2 bases, with 13 bases between. The CDR3 runs to 15 residues. Germline assignment: CDR1 SGHNT and CDR2 YYREEE (reference sequence). In DNA, the CDR3 is TGTGCCAGCAGCCAAGACGGGACACCTGGAAACACCATATATTTT. This sequence encodes CASSQDGTPGNTIYF.

The rearrangement joins TRBV25-1 to TRBJ1-3; D is undetermined. CDR3 length: 13 amino acids. Germline V lookup: CDR1 MGHDK, CDR2 SYGVNS. V lost 3 bases and J 4 bases, leaving 7 bases between the germline ends. In DNA, the CDR3 is TGTGCCAGCAGTGACCTACAGGGAAACACCATATATTTT. This codes for CASSDLQGNTIYF.

The chain has TRBV14 and TRBJ2-1; D is unclear. The CDR3 runs 11 residues. Germline-derived CDR1 and CDR2 are SGHDN and FVKESK. V was clipped by 5 bases and J by 4 bases, with 3 bases between them. CDR3 region: CASSVYNEQFF. The CDR3 bases are TGTGCCAGCAGCGTATACAATGAGCAGTTCTTC.

The chain has TRBV18 and TRBJ2-5; 8 bases line up with TRBD1. This CDR3 has 14 residues. Germline loops: CDR1 KGHSH, CDR2 LQKENI. V was clipped by 5 bases and J by 5 bases; unmatched bases: 7. The CDR3, as DNA: TGTGCCAGCTCAGTTGGACAGGGTTGGGAGACCCAGTACTTC. Its protein product is CASSVGQGWETQYF.

The rearrangement links TRBV7-9 to TRBJ2-2; 7 bases map to TRBD2. Germline V gene data show CDR1 as SEHNR and CDR2 as FQNEAQ (reference sequence). CDR3 size: 15 residues. V lost 0 bases to trimming and J lost 6 bases; unmatched junction nucleotides: 4. The CDR3 DNA follows: TGTGCCAGCAGCTTAGCGGGAGGGCCCGCCGGGGAGCTGTTTTTT. This gives the protein CASSLAGGPAGELFF.

The chain combines TRBV6-5 with TRBJ1-4; the match to TRBD1 covers 7 bases. The J segment lost 6 bases and the V segment lost 1 base, leaving 5 bases of the junction unmatched. Germline V lookup: CDR1 MNHEY, CDR2 SVGAGI. This CDR3 region has 15 residues. As DNA, the CDR3 is TGTGCCAGCAGTTACTTGCAGGGGGGAGATGAAAAACTGTTTTTT. Protein sequence: CASSYLQGGDEKLFF.

The V and J genes are TRBV4-3 and TRBJ1-6; no definite D call. Looked up from germline, CDR1 is LGHNA and CDR2 is YSLEER. Trimming pared 0 bases from V and 9 bases from J, leaving 9 bases between. This CDR3 has 14 amino acids. The CDR3 sequence: CASSQDPLASPLHF. The DNA of the CDR3 is TGCGCCAGCAGCCAAGACCCCTTAGCTTCACCCCTCCACTTT.

The chain recombines TRBV7-2 with TRBJ2-7; possible D gene TRBD2, 6 bases. Germline CDR1 reads SGHTA; CDR2 reads FQGNSA. The CDR3 consists of 13 residues. With 5 bases removed from V and 2 bases from J, the gap between germline ends came to 10 bases. CDR3 region: CASSPGLPYEQYF. The CDR3 DNA reads TGTGCCAGCAGCCCCGGACTACCCTACGAGCAGTACTTC.

Regarding this clone: A single base separates this from a much larger clone, so it may be a read error. The rearrangement links TRBV4-3 to TRBJ2-7; the match to TRBD2 covers 14 bases. J gave up 4 bases and V 1 base, and 0 bases lay outside the gene matches. Germline lookup yields CDR1 LGHNA and CDR2 YSLEER. The CDR3 contains 15 residues. In DNA, the CDR3 is TGCGCCAGCAGCCAAGGACTAGCGGGAGGGTACGAGCAGTACTTC. Translating gives CASSQGLAGGYEQYF.

V and J are TRBV7-2 and TRBJ2-5; maybe TRBD2 (6 bases). V lost 5 bases and J lost 1, with 17 bases in between. Germline loops: CDR1 SGHTA, CDR2 FQGNSA. This CDR3 has 16 amino acids. The CDR3 DNA follows: TGTGCCAGCAGCCCGAGGTCGGTAGCGGCCCAAGAGACCCAGTACTTC. Encoded protein: CASSPRSVAAQETQYF. Supplemented by reference TRBV7-2 and TRBJ2-5, the full variable domain reads GAGVSQSPSNKVTEKGKDVELRCDPISGHTALYWYRQSLGQGLEFLIYFQGNSAPDKSGLPSDRFSAERTGGSVSTLTIQRTQQEDSAVYLCASSPRSVAAQETQYFGPGTRLLVL.

This chain joins TRBV7-2 and TRBJ2-1; the match to TRBD2 covers 8 bases. In germline, CDR1 is SGHTA, CDR2 FQGNSA. This CDR3 comprises 15 residues. The J segment lost 4 bases and the V segment lost 3 bases, leaving 5 bases of the junction unmatched. The CDR3 reads CASSLASGPYNEQFF. The CDR3 DNA follows: TGTGCCAGCAGCTTGGCTAGCGGGCCTTACAATGAGCAGTTCTTC.

The chain uses TRBV29-1 and TRBJ2-4, with TRBD2 identical over 7 bases. The CDR3 runs to 14 residues. CDR1 and CDR2 (germline): SQVTM, ANQGSEA. J gave up 8 bases and V 4 bases, and 11 bases lay outside the gene matches. CDR3 in amino acids: CSVVGGRGWDIQYF. For the CDR3, the DNA is TGCAGCGTTGTCGGCGGGAGAGGTTGGGACATTCAGTACTTC. The variable domain in full, with the rest retrieved from reference TRBV29-1 and TRBJ2-4, is SAVISQKPSRDICQRGTSLTIQCQVDSQVTMMFWYRQQPGQSLTLIATANQGSEATYESGFVIDKFPISRPNLTFSTLTVSNMSPEDSSIYLCSVVGGRGWDIQYFGAGTRLSVL.

The chain recombines TRBV6-1 with TRBJ2-3; 7 bases fit TRBD1. The J segment lost 6 bases and the V segment lost 0 bases, leaving 9 bases of the junction unmatched. The length of the CDR3 is 16 residues. In germline, CDR1 is MNHNS, CDR2 SASEGT. CDR3 sequence (DNA): TGTGCCAGCAGTGAAGCTCCCGACAGGGAAGTGGATACGCAGTATTTT. Translated, it gives CASSEAPDREVDTQYF.

V gene TRBV30 combines with J gene TRBJ2-7; D is unclear. Germline V gene data show CDR1 as GTSNPN and CDR2 as SVGIG (reference sequence). This CDR3 comprises 11 residues. V lost 4 bases and J lost 3, with 7 bases in between. CDR3 loop: CAWTRGYEQYF. The CDR3 region has the DNA TGTGCCTGGACACGCGGCTACGAGCAGTACTTC.

This clone came up once. The V call is TRBV19, the J call TRBJ2-7, with a weak D call TRBD1 (5 bases). Germline CDR1 reads LNHDA; CDR2 reads SQIVND (reference sequence). The CDR3 runs to 16 residues. With 5 bases removed from V and 3 bases from J, the gap between germline ends came to 20 bases. CDR3 nucleotide sequence: TGTGCCAGTAGTCCGCGTGTGGGGCGGAGTGACTACGAGCAGTACTTC. It specifies CASSPRVGRSDYEQYF. Full variable domain (remainder filled in from reference TRBV19 and TRBJ2-7): DGGITQSPKYLFRKEGQNVTLSCEQNLNHDAMYWYRQDPGQGLRLIYYSQIVNDFQKGDIAEGYSVSREKKESFPLTVTSAQKNPTAFYLCASSPRVGRSDYEQYFGPGTRLTVT.

The chain couples TRBV5-1 to TRBJ2-3; 8 bases fit TRBD2. Per germline, CDR1 SGHRS and CDR2 YFSETQ. The V segment lost 2 bases and the J segment 3 bases; nucleotides outside the gene matches: 5. This CDR3 is built from 15 residues. CDR3 sequence reads: CASSFGGRRTDTQYF. DNA for the CDR3: TGCGCCAGCAGCTTCGGCGGGAGGAGAACAGATACGCAGTATTTT.

The V gene is TRBV6-2 or TRBV6-3, the J gene TRBJ2-2; 7 positions match TRBD1. Trimming cost V 2 bases and J 7 bases; bases outside gene matches: 4. CDR3 length equals 14 residues. Germline CDR1 reads MNHEY; CDR2 reads SVGEGT. This CDR3 is CASSYSQGVGELFF. The CDR3 nucleotides are TGTGCCAGCAGTTACAGCCAGGGGGTCGGGGAGCTGTTTTTT.

V usage is TRBV5-1 and J usage is TRBJ2-5; 10 bases align to TRBD1. Germline lookup yields CDR1 SGHRS and CDR2 YFSETQ. The V gene end was trimmed by 3 bases and the J gene end by 6 bases; junction bases not matched to a gene: 11. This CDR3 has 16 residues. CDR3 sequence (DNA): TGCGCCAGCAGCTATAGTCCCGGGACAGGGGAGAAGACCCAGTACTTC. Its protein is CASSYSPGTGEKTQYF.

This clone appeared a few times. V is TRBV6-5 and J is TRBJ2-1, with 8 positions matching TRBD2. The V segment lost 6 bases and the J segment 10 bases; nucleotides outside the gene matches: 8. Germline V gene data show CDR1 as MNHEY and CDR2 as SVGAGI. The CDR3 has 13 residues. CDR3 nucleotide sequence: TGTGCCAGCAGCCCACTAGCGGTGAGGGAGCAGTTCTTC. Its protein product is CASSPLAVREQFF.

The chain couples TRBV7-9 to TRBJ2-1; 7 bases map to TRBD1. CDR3 size: 19 residues. J was trimmed by 0 bases and V by 1 base; bases with no gene match: 12. Germline V CDR1 and CDR2: SEHNR, FQNEAQ (reference sequence). The CDR3 sequence: CASSLDLTGTVSSYNEQFF. CDR3 coding DNA: TGTGCCAGCAGCTTAGACTTAACCGGGACAGTAAGCTCCTACAATGAGCAGTTCTTC.

The chain carries TRBV2 and TRBJ2-6, with D unclear. The CDR3 has 15 residues. Germline CDR1 SNHLY, CDR2 FYNNEI. V lost 2 bases and J lost 2, with 7 bases in between. CDR3 nucleotides: TGTGCCAGCAGTGAAAGTCTAGCTGGGGCCAACGTCCTGACTTTC. This translates into CASSESLAGANVLTF.

The genes are TRBV30 and TRBJ1-2; D ambiguous. The V gene's germline CDR1 is GTSNPN and CDR2 SVGIG (reference sequence). The germline V and J ends were trimmed by 0 bases and 8 bases, with 7 bases remaining between them. The CDR3 has 11 residues. The CDR3 bases are TGTGCCTGGAGTGTAATACGGGGCTACACCTTC. This encodes CAWSVIRGYTF.

This clone was observed a single time. This chain links TRBV29-1 with TRBJ2-7; TRBD2 matches at 8 bases. The CDR3 is 13 residues long. CDR1 SQVTM and CDR2 ANQGSEA come from the germline V gene. V dropped 3 bases and J dropped 6; count of bases not matched to a gene: 7. CDR3 region: CSVDGTSPSEQYF. The CDR3 DNA reads TGCAGCGTTGATGGGACTAGTCCGTCCGAGCAGTACTTC.